This T cell receptor (beta chain) originates from a study of cytomegalovirus exposure and HLA in healthy donors. Study observations and caveats: Analysis was carried out at a later point, and it linked a missense DCLRE1C variant to TCR beta V- and J-gene trimming. TCR sequences were mostly rare, though some public TCRs occurred in many donors. For presence/absence analyses, sequencing depth was assumed to be roughly uniform across donors.

CDR3 length equals 14 residues. In germline, CDR1 is MRHNA, CDR2 SNTAGT. The V segment lost 11 bases and the J segment 3 bases; nucleotides outside the gene matches: 3. In the PCR, 60 Vbeta and 13 Jbeta primers were used. The repertoire was sequenced with immunoSEQ multiplex PCR; TCRdb's copy has only in-frame clones and lacks some. The top ten clones hold around 3.9% of a sample with under 110,000 clones, 85% of them seen once. Note on this clone: The target antigen is unknown.

The sequenced sample was PBMCs. The clonotype originates from a man aged 30 to 45 in good health and CMV-seronegative. The gene calls are TRBV6-4 and TRBJ2-3, with TRBD2 identical over 15 bases. The CDR3 loop is CAGGLAGGTDTQYF. CDR3 in DNA: TGTGCCGGGGGACTAGCGGGGGGAACAGATACGCAGTATTTT.